This T cell receptor beta chain was recorded in a study of blood T cell repertoires in COVID-19. Study-level information: Material from acute and convalescent COVID-19 was sourced from the United States, Italy and Spain. Sample material is recorded as cDNA or gDNA derived from T cells, B-cell-depleted T cells, or PBMCs.

The V gene end was trimmed by 4 bases and the J gene end by 9 bases; junction bases not matched to a gene: 11. The germline gives CDR1 MNHEY, CDR2 SMNVEV (reference sequence). CDR3 length: 14 residues. Under the authors' procedure: The assay estimated nucleated cells by amplifying reference gene primers. TCRdb's table, derived via immunoSEQ multiplex PCR, lists solely in-frame clones and lacks some. V and J calls and clone size are those listed in that table; D and trimming were worked out from the DNA. Seen here are 150,000 to 200,000 clones, more than 75% observed once, and the top ten hold 4.4%. The sample consisted of peripheral blood. The source is a human donor in a cohort sampled during active COVID-19. The V and J genes are TRBV27 and TRBJ2-7, with 8 positions matching TRBD1. The CDR3 loop is CASSSGTGPKGQYF. CDR3 in DNA: TGTGCCAGCAGTTCCGGGACAGGCCCCAAGGGGCAGTACTTC.